The following is a T cell receptor beta chain sequence with its context. The sample comes from a study of blood T cell repertoires in COVID-19. Across the study: Collection of acute and convalescent COVID-19 samples took place in the United States, Italy and Spain.

Libraries were prepared by immunoSEQ multiplex PCR; TCRdb keeps only in-frame clonotypes and omits some of them. The sample lists more than 300,000 clones, about nine tenths occurring once. The sequence was collected from a woman aged 70 to 79 with COVID-19, enrolled during active disease. Sample: peripheral blood.

CDR3 nucleotides: TGTGCCAGCAGCTTGTCTAGCTCCTCCTACGAGCAGTACTTC. Translating it yields CASSLSSSSYEQYF. The chain has TRBV11-3 and TRBJ2-7, with D maybe TRBD2 (5 bases). Between the trimmed V and J ends, which lost 3 bases and 0 bases, there was a span of 9 bases. Germline CDR1 SGHNT, CDR2 YENEEA. This CDR3 comprises 14 residues.